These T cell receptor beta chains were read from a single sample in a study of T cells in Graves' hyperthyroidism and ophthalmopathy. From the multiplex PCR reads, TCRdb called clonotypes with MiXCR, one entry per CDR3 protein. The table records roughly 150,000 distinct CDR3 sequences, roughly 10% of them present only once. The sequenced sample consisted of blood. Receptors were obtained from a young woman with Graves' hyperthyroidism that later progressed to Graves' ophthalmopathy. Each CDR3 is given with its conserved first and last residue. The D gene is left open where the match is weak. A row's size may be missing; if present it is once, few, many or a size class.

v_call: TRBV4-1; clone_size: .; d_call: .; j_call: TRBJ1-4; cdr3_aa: CASSHRVANEKLFF; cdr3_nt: TGCGCCAGCAGTCACAGGGTCGCTAATGAAAAACTGTTTTTT
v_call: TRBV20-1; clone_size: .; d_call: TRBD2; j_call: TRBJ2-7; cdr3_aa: CSAADPSGRAAYIYEQYF; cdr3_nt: TGCAGTGCTGCCGATCCTAGCGGGAGGGCCGCGTATATTTACGAGCAGTACTTC
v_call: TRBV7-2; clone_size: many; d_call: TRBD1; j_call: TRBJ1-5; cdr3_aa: CASSLRTGNNQPQHF; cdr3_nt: TGTGCCAGCAGCTTAAGGACAGGGAACAATCAGCCCCAGCATTTT
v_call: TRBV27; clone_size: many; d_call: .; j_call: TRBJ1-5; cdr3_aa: CANSPIDYYSNQPQHF; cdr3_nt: TGTGCCAACAGCCCCATCGACTATTATAGCAATCAGCCCCAGCATTTT
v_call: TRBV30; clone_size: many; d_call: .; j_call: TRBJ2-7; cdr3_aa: CAWSSLGYEQYF; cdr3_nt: TGTGCCTGGAGTTCGTTAGGTTACGAGCAGTACTTC
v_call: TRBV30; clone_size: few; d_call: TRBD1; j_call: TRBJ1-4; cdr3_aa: CAWSLGQGTTNEKLFF; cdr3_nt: TGTGCCTGGAGCTTAGGACAGGGGACAACTAATGAAAAACTGTTTTTT
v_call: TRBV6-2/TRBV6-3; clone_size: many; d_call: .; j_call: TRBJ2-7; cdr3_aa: CASSYSGGGRPPYEQYF; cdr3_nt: TGTGCCAGCAGTTACTCAGGAGGAGGCCGACCGCCCTACGAGCAGTACTTC
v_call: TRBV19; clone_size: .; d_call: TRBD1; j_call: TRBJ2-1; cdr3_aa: CASSIVGTGFSNEQFF; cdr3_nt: TGTGCCAGTAGTATAGTCGGGACAGGGTTCAGCAATGAGCAGTTCTTC
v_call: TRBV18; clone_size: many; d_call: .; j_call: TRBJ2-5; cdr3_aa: CASSRTGETQYF; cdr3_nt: TGTGCCAGCTCACGGACCGGAGAGACCCAGTACTTC
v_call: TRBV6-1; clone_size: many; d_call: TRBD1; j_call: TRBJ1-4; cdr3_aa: CASSRVPGQQGEKLFF; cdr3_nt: TGTGCCAGCAGTAGAGTACCGGGACAGCAAGGTGAAAAACTGTTTTTT
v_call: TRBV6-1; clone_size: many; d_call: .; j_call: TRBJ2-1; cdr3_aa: CASSRRGSYNEQFF; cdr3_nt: TGTGCCAGCAGTCGCCGGGGTTCCTACAATGAGCAGTTCTTC
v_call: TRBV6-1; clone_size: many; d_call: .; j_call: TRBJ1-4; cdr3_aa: CASSEFGMTRPTNEKLFF; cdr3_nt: TGTGCCAGCAGTGAATTTGGGATGACAAGGCCAACTAATGAAAAACTGTTTTTT
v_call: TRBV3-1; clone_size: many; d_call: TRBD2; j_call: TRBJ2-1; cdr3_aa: CASSQAVGGVRTYNEQFF; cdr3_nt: TGTGCCAGCAGCCAAGCGGTTGGGGGGGTCCGGACCTACAATGAGCAGTTCTTC
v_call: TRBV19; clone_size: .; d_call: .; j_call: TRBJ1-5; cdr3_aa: CASSRTAGNQPQHF; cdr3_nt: TGTGCCAGTAGTAGAACAGCAGGGAATCAGCCCCAGCATTTT
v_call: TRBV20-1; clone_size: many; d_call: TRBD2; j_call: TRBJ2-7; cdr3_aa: CSAKTPGLVYEQYF; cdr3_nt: TGCAGTGCCAAGACGCCGGGACTAGTATACGAGCAGTACTTC
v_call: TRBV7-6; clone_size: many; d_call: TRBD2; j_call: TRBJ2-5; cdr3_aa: CASSLGASGGLRQETQYF; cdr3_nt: TGTGCCAGCAGCTTAGGGGCTAGCGGGGGACTCCGTCAAGAGACCCAGTACTTC
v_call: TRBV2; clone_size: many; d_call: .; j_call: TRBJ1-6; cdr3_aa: CASSEAVSSYNSPLHF; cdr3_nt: TGTGCCAGCAGTGAAGCGGTCAGTAGCTATAATTCACCCCTCCACTTT
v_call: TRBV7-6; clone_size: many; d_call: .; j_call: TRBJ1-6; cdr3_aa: CASSPINRYNSPLHF; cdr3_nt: TGTGCCAGCAGCCCAATTAACAGATATAATTCACCCCTCCACTTT
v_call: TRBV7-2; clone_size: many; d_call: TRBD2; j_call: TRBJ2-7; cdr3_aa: CASSLVAGLAAFYEQYF; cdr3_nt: TGTGCCAGCAGCTTAGTCGCGGGACTAGCGGCGTTCTACGAGCAGTACTTC
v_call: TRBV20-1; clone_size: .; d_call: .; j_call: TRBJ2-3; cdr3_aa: CSATEGGGRTTDTQYF; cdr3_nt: TGCAGTGCTACAGAGGGGGGGGGGCGGACAACAGATACGCAGTATTTT
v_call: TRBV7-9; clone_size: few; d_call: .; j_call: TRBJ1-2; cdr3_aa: CASSLDSSHGYTF; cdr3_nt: TGTGCCAGCAGCTTGGACAGCAGCCATGGCTACACCTTC
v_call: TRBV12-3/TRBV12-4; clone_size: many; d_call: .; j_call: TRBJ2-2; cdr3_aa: CASSLVQGRNGELFF; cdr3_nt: TGTGCCAGCAGTTTGGTTCAAGGGCGGAACGGGGAGCTGTTTTTT
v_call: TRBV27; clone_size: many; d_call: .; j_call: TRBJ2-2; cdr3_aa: CASSLGPGGAGELFF; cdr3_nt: TGTGCCAGCAGTTTAGGGCCAGGAGGCGCCGGGGAGCTGTTTTTT
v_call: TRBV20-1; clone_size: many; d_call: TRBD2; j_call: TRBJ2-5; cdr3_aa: CSARTLAGGETQYF; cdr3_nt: TGCAGTGCTAGGACCCTAGCGGGAGGAGAGACCCAGTACTTC
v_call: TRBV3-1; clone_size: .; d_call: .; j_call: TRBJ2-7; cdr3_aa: CASSHPGLNTYEQYF; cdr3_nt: TGTGCCAGCAGCCACCCGGGACTCAACACCTACGAGCAGTACTTC
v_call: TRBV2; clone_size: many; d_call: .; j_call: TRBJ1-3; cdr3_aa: CASRQTASSGNTIYF; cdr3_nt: TGTGCCAGCAGACAGACAGCCAGCTCTGGAAACACCATATATTTT
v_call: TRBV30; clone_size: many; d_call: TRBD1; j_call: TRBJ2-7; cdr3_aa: CAWSVQGANEQYF; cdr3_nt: TGTGCCTGGAGTGTACAGGGGGCGAACGAGCAGTACTTC
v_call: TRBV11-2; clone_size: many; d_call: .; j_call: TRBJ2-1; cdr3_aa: CASSPRELSYNEQFF; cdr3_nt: TGTGCCAGCAGCCCACGCGAACTCTCCTACAATGAGCAGTTCTTC